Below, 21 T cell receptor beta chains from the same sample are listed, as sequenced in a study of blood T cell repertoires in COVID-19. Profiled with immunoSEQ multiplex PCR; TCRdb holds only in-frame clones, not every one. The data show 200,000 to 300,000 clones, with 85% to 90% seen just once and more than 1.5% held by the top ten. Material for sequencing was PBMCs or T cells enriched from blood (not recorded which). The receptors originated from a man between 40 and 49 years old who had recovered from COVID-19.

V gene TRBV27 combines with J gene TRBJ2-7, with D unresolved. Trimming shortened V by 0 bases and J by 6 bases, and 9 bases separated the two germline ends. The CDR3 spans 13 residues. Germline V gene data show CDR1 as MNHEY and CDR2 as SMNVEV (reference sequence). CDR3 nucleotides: TGTGCCAGCAGTTTATCTGTTCCAGGCGAGCAGTACTTC. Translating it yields CASSLSVPGEQYF.

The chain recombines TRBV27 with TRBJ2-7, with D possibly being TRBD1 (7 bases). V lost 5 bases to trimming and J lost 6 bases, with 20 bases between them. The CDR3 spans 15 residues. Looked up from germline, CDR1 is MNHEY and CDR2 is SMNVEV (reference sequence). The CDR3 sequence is CASSPSTGLGGEQYF. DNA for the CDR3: TGTGCCAGCAGTCCCTCGACAGGGTTGGGAGGCGAGCAGTACTTC.

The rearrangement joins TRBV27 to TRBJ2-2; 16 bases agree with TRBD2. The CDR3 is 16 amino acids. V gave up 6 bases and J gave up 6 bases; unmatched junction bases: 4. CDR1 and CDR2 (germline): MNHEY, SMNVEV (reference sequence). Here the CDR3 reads CASSKGLAGGSGELFF. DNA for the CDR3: TGTGCCAGCAGCAAGGGACTAGCGGGAGGGTCCGGGGAGCTGTTTTTT.

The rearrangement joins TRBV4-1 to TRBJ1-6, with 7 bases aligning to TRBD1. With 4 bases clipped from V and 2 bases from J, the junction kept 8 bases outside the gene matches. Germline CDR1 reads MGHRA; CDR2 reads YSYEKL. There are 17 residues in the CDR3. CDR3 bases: TGCGCCAGCAGCCTTACGACAGGGTCCACCTATAATTCACCCCTCCACTTT. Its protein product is CASSLTTGSTYNSPLHF.

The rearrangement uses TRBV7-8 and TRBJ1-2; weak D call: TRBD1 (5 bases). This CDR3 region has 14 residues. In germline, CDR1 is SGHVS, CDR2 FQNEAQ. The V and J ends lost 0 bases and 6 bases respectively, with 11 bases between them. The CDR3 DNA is TGTGCCAGCAGCTTAGCGGGGCTAGGGGATGGCTACACCTTC. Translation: CASSLAGLGDGYTF.

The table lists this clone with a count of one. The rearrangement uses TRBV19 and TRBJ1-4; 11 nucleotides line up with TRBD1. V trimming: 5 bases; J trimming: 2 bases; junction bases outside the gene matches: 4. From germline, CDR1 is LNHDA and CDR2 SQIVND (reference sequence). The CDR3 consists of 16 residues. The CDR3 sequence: CASSGRTGGTNEKLFF. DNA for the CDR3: TGTGCCAGTAGTGGGCGGACAGGGGGCACTAATGAAAAACTGTTTTTT. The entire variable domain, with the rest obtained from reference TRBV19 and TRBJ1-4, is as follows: DGGITQSPKYLFRKEGQNVTLSCEQNLNHDAMYWYRQDPGQGLRLIYYSQIVNDFQKGDIAEGYSVSREKKESFPLTVTSAQKNPTAFYLCASSGRTGGTNEKLFFGSGTQLSVL.

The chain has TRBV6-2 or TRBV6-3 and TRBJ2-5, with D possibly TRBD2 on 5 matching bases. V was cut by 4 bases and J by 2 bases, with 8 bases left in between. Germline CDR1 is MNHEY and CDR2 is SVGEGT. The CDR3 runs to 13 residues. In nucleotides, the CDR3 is TGTGCCAGCAGTTCGACGGGACAAGAGACCCAGTACTTC. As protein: CASSSTGQETQYF.

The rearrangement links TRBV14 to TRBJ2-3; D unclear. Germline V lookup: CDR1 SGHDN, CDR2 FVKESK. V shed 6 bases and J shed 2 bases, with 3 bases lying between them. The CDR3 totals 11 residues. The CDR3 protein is CASSHTDTQYF. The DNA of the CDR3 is TGTGCCAGCAGTCACACAGATACGCAGTATTTT.

CDR3 nucleotides: TGCGCCAGCAGCCCGCGGACAGGGGTTAGCGAGCAGTACTTC. Its translation: CASSPRTGVSEQYF. V gene TRBV4-3 combines with J gene TRBJ2-7; TRBD1 matches 9 bases. J gave up 6 bases and V 4 bases, and 7 bases lay outside the gene matches. This CDR3 region has 14 residues. Germline CDR1 reads LGHNA; CDR2 reads YSLEER.

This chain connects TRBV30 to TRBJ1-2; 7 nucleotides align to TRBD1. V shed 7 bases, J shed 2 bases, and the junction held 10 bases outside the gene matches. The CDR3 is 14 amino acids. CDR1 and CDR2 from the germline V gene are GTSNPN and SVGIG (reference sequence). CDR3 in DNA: TGTGCCTTTGAACGGGACAGCTTAAACTATGGCTACACCTTC. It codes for CAFERDSLNYGYTF.

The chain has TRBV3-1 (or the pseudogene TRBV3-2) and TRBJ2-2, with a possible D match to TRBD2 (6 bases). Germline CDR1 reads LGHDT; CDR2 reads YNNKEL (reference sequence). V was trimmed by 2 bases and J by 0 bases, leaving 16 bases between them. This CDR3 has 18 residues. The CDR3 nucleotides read TGTGCCAGCAGCCAATCTTCTAGCGTCCCAACGAACACCGGGGAGCTGTTTTTT. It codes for CASSQSSSVPTNTGELFF.

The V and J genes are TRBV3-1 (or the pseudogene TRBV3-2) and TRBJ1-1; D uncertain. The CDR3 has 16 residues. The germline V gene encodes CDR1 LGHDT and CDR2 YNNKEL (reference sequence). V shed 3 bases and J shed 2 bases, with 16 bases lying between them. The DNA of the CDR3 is TGTGCCAGCAGCCAGGGTTTCACGGGGAGTAACACTGAAGCTTTCTTT. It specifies CASSQGFTGSNTEAFF.

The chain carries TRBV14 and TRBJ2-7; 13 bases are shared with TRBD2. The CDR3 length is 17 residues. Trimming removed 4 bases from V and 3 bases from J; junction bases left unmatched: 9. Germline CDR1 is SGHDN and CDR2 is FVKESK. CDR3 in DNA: TGTGCCAGCAGCCGAGGGACTAGCGGGATCTTCCTCTACGAGCAGTACTTC. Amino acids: CASSRGTSGIFLYEQYF.

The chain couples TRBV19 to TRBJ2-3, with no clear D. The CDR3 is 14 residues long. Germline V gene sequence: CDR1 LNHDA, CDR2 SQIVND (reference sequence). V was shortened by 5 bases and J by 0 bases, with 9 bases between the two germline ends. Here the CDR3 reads CASSGRLSTDTQYF. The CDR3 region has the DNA TGTGCCAGTAGTGGGCGTCTAAGCACAGATACGCAGTATTTT. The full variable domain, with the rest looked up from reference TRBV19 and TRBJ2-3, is DGGITQSPKYLFRKEGQNVTLSCEQNLNHDAMYWYRQDPGQGLRLIYYSQIVNDFQKGDIAEGYSVSREKKESFPLTVTSAQKNPTAFYLCASSGRLSTDTQYFGPGTRLTVL.

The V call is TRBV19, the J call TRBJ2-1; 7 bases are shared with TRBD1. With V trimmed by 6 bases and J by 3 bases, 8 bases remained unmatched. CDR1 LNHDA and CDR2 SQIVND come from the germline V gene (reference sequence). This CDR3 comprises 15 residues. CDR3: CASSLSPGGYNEQFF. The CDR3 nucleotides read TGTGCCAGTAGCCTCTCTCCAGGGGGCTACAATGAGCAGTTCTTC.

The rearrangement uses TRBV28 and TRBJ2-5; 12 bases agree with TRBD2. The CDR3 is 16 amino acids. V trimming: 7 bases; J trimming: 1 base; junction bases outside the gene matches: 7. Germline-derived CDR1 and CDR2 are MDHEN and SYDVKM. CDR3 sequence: CASKSSGRARQETQYF. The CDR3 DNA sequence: TGTGCCAGCAAGTCTAGCGGGAGGGCTCGCCAAGAGACCCAGTACTTC.

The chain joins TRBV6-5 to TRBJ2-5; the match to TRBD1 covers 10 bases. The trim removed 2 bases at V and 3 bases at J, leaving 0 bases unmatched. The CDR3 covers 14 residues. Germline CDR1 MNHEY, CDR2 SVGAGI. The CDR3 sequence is CASSYGTGEETQYF. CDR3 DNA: TGTGCCAGCAGTTACGGGACAGGGGAAGAGACCCAGTACTTC.

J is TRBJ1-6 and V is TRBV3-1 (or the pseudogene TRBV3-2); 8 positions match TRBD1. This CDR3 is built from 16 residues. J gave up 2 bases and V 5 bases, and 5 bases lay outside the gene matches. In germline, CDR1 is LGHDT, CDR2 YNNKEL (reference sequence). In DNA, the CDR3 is TGTGCCAGCAGCTCTCAGGGGGCTGCCTATAATTCACCCCTCCACTTT. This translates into CASSSQGAAYNSPLHF.

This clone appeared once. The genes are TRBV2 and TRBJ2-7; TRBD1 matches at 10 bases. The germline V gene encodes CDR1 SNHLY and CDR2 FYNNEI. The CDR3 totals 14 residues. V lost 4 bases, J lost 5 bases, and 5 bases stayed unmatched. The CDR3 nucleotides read TGTGCCAGCAGTGTAATCGGGACAGGGGACGAGCAGTACTTC. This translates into CASSVIGTGDEQYF.

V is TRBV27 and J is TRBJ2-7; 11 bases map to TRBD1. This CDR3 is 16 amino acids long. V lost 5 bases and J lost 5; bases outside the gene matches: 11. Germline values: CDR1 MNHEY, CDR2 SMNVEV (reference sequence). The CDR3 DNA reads TGTGCCAGCAGTGAAATACCCCGGGACAGGGGGAACGAGCAGTACTTC. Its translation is CASSEIPRDRGNEQYF.

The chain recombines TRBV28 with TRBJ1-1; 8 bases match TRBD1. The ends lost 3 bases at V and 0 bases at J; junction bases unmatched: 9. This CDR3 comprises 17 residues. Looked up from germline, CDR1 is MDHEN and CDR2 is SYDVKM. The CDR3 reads CASSLAGGYGMNTEAFF. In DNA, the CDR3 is TGTGCCAGCAGTTTGGCAGGGGGCTATGGAATGAACACTGAAGCTTTCTTT. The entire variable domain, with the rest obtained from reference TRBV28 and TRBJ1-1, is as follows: DVKVTQSSRYLVKRTGEKVFLECVQDMDHENMFWYRQDPGLGLRLIYFSYDVKMKEKGDIPEGYSVSREKKERFSLILESASTNQTSMYLCASSLAGGYGMNTEAFFGQGTRLTVV.